This T cell receptor (beta chain) emerged from a study of blood T cell repertoires in COVID-19 (TCRdb year 2020). At the level of the whole study: Collaborator samples came from the United States, Italy and Spain and covered acute and convalescent phases of COVID-19. The samples were drawn from the first 160 participants of the ongoing ImmuneRACE study and from about 1,200 subjects provided by 6 global collaborators. Where available, HLA class I and class II types were taken from metadata supplied by the sample provider and were not determined by assay-based typing. Deeply sampled blood TCRbeta repertoires from subjects exposed to, actively infected with, or recovered from COVID-19 were included in the dataset. A de-identified subject ID, COVID-19 status, age in years and sex were almost always included in the sample metadata. The material from the prospective study consisted of cDNA or gDNA derived from T cells, B-cell-depleted T cells, or PBMCs. The repertoires were released in a freely available public database intended as a resource for research on the immune response to SARS-CoV-2.

Broader findings and caveats from the paper: How much clinical and demographic metadata was included differed by source and by participant, and the metadata was provided uncurated.

This clone has more than one count but fewer than ten. Its antigen is not yet known. Base qualities are not at hand, and no much larger clone is one base apart. Enrolling through a virtual design, the prospective study's participants ranged in age from about 18 to 89 years and lived across approximately 25 United States geographic areas. Cohort assignment in the prospective study relied on participant-reported clinical history from a screening survey and a study questionnaire. For ImmuneRACE Cohort 3, a participant was defined as recovered based on two consecutive negative NP/OP PCR tests, clearance by a healthcare professional, or resolution of symptoms. In the prospective study, whole blood, serum and a nasopharyngeal or oropharyngeal swab were collected from each participant by mobile phlebotomists. Participants in the prospective study had the option to provide additional blood draws and questionnaires over a 2-month period. Before DNA extraction, prospective study blood samples were shipped either frozen or at room temperature.

The CDR3 starts with the cysteine, ends with the phenylalanine, and has 13 residues. Only the CDR3 part of the read is kept: 39 bases, read in frame from the first base. CDR1 and CDR2 (MNHEY, SVGEGT) derive from the germline V gene. V loses 0 bases, J loses 10 bases, and the germline ends lie 12 bases apart. TCRbeta CDR3 regions were amplified from genomic DNA using the immunoSEQ Assay, a bias-controlled multiplex PCR. The authors' pipeline ran thus. Within the assay, amplification of reference gene primers was used to estimate how many nucleated cells each sample contained. To quantify the absolute abundance of each unique TCRbeta CDR3 rearrangement, sequence reads were collapsed and filtered. Productive Simpson clonality was computed per sample as the square root of Simpson's diversity index over productive rearrangements. The table was pulled from immuneACCESS by TCRdb, which kept in-frame rearrangements only. Such tables lose some clones; where checked, under half of the loss comes from unresolved V genes, and the rest has no known cause. The DNA gave D and trimming, while V, J and clone size come from that table. The sample yields around 250,000 clones; 84% were counted once. The ten biggest clones cover about 3.5% of the sample.

The sample comprised PBMCs or T cells enriched from blood (not recorded which). Rearrangement joined TRBV6-2 or TRBV6-3 to TRBJ1-1; TRBD1 is a possible D gene, resting on 5 matching bases. This receptor was taken from a man aged 50-60 years who had recovered from COVID-19. The nucleotide sequence is given as TGTGCCAGCAGTTACTCTTTTGGGCAGGGAGCTTTCTTT. Translated, this gives CASSYSFGQGAFF.